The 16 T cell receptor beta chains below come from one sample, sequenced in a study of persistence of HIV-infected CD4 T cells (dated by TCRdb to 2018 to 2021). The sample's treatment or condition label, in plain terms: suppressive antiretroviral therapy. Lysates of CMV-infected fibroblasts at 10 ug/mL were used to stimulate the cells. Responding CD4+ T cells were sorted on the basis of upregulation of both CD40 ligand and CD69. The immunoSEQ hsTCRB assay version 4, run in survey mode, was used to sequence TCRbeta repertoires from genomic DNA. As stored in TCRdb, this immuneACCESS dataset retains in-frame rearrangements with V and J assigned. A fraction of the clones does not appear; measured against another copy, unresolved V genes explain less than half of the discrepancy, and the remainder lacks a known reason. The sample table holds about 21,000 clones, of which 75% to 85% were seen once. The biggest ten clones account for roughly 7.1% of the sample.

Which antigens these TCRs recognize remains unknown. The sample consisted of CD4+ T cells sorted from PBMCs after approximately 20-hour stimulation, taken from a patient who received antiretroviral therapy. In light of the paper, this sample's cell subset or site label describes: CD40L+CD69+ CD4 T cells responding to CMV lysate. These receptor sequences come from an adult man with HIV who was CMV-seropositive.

The CDR3 sequence is CASSQEGPSGGGTDTQYF. CDR3 DNA sequence: TGTGCCAGCAGCCAAGAAGGGCCTAGCGGGGGGGGCACAGATACGCAGTATTTT. The gene calls are TRBV4-2 and TRBJ2-3, with 12 bases that match TRBD2. Germline V gene lookup returns CDR1 LGHNA and CDR2 YNFKEQ. The CDR3 is 18 amino acids. J was trimmed by 1 base and V by 0 bases; bases with no gene match: 5.

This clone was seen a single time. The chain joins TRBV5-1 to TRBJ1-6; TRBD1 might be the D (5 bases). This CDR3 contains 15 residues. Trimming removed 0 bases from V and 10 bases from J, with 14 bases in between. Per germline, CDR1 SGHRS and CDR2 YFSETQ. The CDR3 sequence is CASSLDGTVMSPLHF. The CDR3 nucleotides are TGCGCCAGCAGCTTGGATGGGACTGTCATGTCACCCCTCCACTTT.

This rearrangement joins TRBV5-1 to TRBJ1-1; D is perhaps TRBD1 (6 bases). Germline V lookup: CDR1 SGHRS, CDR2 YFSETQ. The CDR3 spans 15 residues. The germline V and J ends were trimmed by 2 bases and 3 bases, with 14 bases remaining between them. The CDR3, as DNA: TGCGCCAGCAGCTTTACCAGGGGAGGGGACACTGAAGCTTTCTTT. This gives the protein CASSFTRGGDTEAFF.

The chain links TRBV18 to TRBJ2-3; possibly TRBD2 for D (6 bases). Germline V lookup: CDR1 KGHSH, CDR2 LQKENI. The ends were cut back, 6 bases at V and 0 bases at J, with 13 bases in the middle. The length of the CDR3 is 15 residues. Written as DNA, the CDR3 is TGTGCCAGCTCTCTCGGGGCGGGGAGCACAGATACGCAGTATTTT. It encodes CASSLGAGSTDTQYF.

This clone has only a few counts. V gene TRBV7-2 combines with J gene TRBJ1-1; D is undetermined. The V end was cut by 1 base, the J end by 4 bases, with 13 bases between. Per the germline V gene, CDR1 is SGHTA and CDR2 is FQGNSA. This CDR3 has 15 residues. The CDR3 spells CASSLVRGGGTEAFF. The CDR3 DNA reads TGTGCCAGCAGCTTAGTTCGGGGAGGTGGCACTGAAGCTTTCTTT.

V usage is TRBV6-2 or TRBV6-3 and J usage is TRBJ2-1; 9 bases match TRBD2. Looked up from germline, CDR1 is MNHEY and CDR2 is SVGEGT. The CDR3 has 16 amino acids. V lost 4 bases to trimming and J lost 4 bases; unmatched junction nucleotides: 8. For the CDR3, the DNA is TGTGCCAGCAGTTCCGGAGGCGGGGGGGTGTACAATGAGCAGTTCTTC. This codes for CASSSGGGGVYNEQFF.

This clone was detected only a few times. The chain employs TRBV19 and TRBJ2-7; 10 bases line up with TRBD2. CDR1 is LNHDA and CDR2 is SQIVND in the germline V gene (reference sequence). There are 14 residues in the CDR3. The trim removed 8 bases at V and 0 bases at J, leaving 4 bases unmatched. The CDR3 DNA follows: TGTGCCAGTGAACAGCGGGGGGGCTCCTACGAGCAGTACTTC. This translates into CASEQRGGSYEQYF.

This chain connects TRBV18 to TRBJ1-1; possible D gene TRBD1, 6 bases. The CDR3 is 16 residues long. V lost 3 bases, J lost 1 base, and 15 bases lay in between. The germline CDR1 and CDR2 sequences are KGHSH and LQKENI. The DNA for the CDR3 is TGTGCCAGCTCACCGATGTCGGGACAAAGGAACACTGAAGCTTTCTTT. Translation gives CASSPMSGQRNTEAFF.

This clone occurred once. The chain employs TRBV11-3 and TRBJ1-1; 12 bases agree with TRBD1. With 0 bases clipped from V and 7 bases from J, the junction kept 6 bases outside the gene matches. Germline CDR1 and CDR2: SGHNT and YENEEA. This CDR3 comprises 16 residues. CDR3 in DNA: TGTGCCAGCAGCTTAGAAGGGACAGGGGGCGGCAGTGAAGCTTTCTTT. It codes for CASSLEGTGGGSEAFF.

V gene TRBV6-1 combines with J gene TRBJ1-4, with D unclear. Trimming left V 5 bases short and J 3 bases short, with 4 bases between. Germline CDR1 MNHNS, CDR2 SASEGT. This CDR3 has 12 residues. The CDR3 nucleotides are TGTGCCAGCAGTAGACCTAATGAAAAACTGTTTTTT. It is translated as CASSRPNEKLFF.

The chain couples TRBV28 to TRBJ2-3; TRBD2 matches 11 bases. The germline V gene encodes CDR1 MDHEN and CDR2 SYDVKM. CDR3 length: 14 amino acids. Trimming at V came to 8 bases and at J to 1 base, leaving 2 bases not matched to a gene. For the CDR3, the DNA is TGTGCCAGCTTACTAGCGGGGGGCACAGATACGCAGTATTTT. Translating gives CASLLAGGTDTQYF. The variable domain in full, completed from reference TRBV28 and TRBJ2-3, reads DVKVTQSSRYLVKRTGEKVFLECVQDMDHENMFWYRQDPGLGLRLIYFSYDVKMKEKGDIPEGYSVSREKKERFSLILESASTNQTSMYLCASLLAGGTDTQYFGPGTRLTVL.

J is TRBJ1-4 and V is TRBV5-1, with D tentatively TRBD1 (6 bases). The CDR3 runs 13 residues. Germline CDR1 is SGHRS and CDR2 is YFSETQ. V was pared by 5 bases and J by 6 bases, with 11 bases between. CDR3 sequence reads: CASRDSQDEKLFF. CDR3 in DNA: TGCGCCAGCAGGGACAGCCAGGATGAAAAACTGTTTTTT.

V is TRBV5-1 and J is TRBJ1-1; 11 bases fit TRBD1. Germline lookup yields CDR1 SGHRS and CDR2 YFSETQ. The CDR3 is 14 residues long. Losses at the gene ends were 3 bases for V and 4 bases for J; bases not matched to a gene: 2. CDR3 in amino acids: CASSWGTGGTEAFF. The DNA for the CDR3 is TGCGCCAGCAGCTGGGGGACAGGGGGCACTGAAGCTTTCTTT. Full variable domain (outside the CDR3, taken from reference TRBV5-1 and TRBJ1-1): KAGVTQTPRYLIKTRGQQVTLSCSPISGHRSVSWYQQTPGQGLQFLFEYFSETQRNKGNFPGRFSGRQFSNSRSEMNVSTLELGDSALYLCASSWGTGGTEAFFGQGTRLTVV.

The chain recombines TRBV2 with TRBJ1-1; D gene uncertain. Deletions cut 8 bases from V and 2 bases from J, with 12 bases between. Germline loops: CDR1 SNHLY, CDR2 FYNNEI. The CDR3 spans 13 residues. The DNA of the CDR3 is TGTGCCAGCGAGCTCTTAATAAACACTGAAGCTTTCTTT. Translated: CASELLINTEAFF.

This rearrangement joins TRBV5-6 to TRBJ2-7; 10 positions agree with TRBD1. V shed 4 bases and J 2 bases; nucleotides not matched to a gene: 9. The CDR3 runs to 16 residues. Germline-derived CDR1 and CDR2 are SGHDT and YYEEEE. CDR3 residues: CASSGTGTGVPYEQYF. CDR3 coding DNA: TGTGCCAGCAGCGGCACCGGGACAGGGGTCCCCTACGAGCAGTACTTC.

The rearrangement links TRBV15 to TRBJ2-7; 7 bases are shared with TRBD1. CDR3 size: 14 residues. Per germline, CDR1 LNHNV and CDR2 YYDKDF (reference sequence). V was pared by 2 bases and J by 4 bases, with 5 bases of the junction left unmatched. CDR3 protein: CATSRHQTGYEQYF. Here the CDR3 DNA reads TGTGCCACCAGCAGACATCAGACAGGGTACGAGCAGTACTTC. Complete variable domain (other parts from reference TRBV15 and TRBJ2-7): DAMVIQNPRYQVTQFGKPVTLSCSQTLNHNVMYWYQQKSSQAPKLLFHYYDKDFNNEADTPDNFQSRRPNTSFCFLDIRSPGLGDTAMYLCATSRHQTGYEQYFGPGTRLTVT.